What follows is one T cell receptor (beta chain) and its context. The primer mix had 60 Vbeta and 13 Jbeta primers. Only in-frame clones appear in the TCRdb table, and some are missing; sequencing was by immunoSEQ multiplex PCR. This sample's table reports approximately 110,000 clones. The data were obtained in a study of cytomegalovirus exposure and HLA in healthy donors. Germline V CDR1 and CDR2: SGHNT, YYREEE (reference sequence). The ends lost 3 bases at V and 0 bases at J; junction bases unmatched: 4. This CDR3 region has 15 residues. The specimen was PBMCs. The chain couples TRBV5-4 to TRBJ1-1; 8 bases match TRBD1. The receptor comes from a man aged 30 to 39 in good health and CMV-seronegative. CDR3 residues: CASSSNRGMNTEAFF. The CDR3 DNA sequence: TGTGCCAGCAGCTCGAACAGGGGGATGAACACTGAAGCTTTCTTT.